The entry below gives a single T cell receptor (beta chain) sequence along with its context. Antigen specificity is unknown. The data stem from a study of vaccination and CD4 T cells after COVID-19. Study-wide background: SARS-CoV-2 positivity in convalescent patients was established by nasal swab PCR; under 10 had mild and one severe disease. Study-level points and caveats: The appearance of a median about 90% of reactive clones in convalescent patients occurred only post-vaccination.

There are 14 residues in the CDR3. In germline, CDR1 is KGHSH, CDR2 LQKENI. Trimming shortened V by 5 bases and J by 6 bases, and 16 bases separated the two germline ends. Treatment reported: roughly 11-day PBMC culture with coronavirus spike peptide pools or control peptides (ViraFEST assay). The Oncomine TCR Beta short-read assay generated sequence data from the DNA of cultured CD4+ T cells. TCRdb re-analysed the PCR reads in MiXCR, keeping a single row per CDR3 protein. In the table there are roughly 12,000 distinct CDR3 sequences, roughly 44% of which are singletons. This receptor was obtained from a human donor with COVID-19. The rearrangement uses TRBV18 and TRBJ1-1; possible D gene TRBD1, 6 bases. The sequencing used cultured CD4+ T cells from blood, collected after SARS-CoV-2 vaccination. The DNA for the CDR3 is TGTGCCAGCTCAATGGGGGGCGTCCTCGCTGAAGCTTTCTTT. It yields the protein CASSMGGVLAEAFF.